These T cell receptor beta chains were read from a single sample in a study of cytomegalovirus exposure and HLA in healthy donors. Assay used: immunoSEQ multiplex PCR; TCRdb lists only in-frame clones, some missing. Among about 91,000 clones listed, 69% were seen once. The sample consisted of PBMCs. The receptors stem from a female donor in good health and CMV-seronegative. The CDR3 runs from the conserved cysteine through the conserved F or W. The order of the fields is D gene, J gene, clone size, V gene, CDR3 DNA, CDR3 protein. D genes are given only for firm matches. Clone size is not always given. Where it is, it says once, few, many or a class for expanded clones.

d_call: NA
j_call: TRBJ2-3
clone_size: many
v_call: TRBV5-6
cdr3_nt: TGTGCCAGCAGCTTGGTCACCCTGTGGGACACTACAGATACGCAGTATTTT
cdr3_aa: CASSLVTLWDTTDTQYF

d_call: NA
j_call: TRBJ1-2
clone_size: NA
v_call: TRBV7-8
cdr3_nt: TGTGCCAGCAGCTTAGCCGGGGGCTATGGCTACACCTTC
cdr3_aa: CASSLAGGYGYTF

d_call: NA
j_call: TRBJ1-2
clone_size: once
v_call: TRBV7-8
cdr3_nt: TGTGCCAGCAGCTTAGTAGAGACGCTCCAGGCGACCTTC
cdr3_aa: CASSLVETLQATF

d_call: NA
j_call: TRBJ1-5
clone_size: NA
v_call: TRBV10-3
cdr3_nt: TGTGCCATCAGTTCAGACAGGCACAATCAGCCCCAGCATTTT
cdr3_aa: CAISSDRHNQPQHF

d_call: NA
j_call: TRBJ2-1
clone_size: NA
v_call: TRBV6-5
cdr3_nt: TGTGCCAGCAGTTACTGGCCCCGCAATGAGCAGTTCTTC
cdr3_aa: CASSYWPRNEQFF

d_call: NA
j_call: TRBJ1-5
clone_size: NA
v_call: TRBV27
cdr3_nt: TGTGCCAGCAGTTTTGGGTCAGGCCAGCCCCAGCATTTT
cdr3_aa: CASSFGSGQPQHF

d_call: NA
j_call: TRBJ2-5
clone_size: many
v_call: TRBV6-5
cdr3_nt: TGTGCCAGCAGGACACGTGGGACCCAGTACTTC
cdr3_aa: CASRTRGTQYF

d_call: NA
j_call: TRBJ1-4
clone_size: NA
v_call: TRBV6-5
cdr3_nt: TGTGCCAGCAGTTACGTGTCGGGGGCTAATGAAAAACTGTTTTTT
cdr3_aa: CASSYVSGANEKLFF

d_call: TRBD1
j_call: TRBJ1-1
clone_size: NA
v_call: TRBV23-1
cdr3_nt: TGCGCCAGCAGGCAAAACCCTCGACAGGGGCGAACTGAAGCTTTCTTT
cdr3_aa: CASRQNPRQGRTEAFF

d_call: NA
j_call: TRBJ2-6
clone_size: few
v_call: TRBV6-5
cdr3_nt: TGTGCCAGCAGTTACCGGGTGACTGGGGCCAACGTCCTGACTTTC
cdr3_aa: CASSYRVTGANVLTF

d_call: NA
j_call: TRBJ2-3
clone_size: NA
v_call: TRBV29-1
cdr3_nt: TGCAGCGTGCCCACGGGGGATACGCAGTATTTT
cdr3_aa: CSVPTGDTQYF

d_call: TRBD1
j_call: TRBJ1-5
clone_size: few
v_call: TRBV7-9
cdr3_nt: TGTGCCAGCAGCACCGGGACAGGGAGTCAGCCCCAGCATTTT
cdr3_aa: CASSTGTGSQPQHF

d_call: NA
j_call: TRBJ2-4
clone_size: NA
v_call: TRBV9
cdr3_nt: TGTGCCAGCAGCTCCCAAGAGTCCAAAAACATTCAGTACTTC
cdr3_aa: CASSSQESKNIQYF

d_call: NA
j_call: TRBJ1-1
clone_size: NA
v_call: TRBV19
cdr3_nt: TGTGCCAGTAGAAGAGGGCGGTGGGACACTGAAGCTTTCTTT
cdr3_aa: CASRRGRWDTEAFF

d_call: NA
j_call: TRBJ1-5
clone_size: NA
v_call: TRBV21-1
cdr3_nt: TGTGCCAGCAGCATTTGGAGGCTTCGCAATCAGCCCCAGCATTTT
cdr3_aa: CASSIWRLRNQPQHF

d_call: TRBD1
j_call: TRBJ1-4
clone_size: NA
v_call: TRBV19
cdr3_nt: TGTGCCAGTAGTATTTATGCGGGACAGGGGTATGAAAAACTGTTTTTT
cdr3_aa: CASSIYAGQGYEKLFF

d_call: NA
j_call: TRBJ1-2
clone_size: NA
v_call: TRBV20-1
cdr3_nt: TGCAGTGCTAGTGAGGTCGGCTACACCTTC
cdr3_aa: CSASEVGYTF

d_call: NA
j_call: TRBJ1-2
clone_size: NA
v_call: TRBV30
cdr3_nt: TGTGCCGGAGGGAACTATGGCTACACCTTC
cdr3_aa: CAGGNYGYTF

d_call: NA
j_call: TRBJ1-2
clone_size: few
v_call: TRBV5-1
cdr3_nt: TGCGCCAGCAGCTACTCGTCCTATGGCTACACCTTC
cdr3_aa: CASSYSSYGYTF

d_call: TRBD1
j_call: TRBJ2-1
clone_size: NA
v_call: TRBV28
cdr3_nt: TGTGCCAGCAGTATAGAGACAGGGCTAAGAGGGCAGTTCTTC
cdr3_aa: CASSIETGLRGQFF

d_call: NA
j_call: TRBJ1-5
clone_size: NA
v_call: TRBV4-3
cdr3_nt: TGCGCCAGCAGCCAAGATACCTTCTCGGCCCAGCATTTT
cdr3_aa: CASSQDTFSAQHF

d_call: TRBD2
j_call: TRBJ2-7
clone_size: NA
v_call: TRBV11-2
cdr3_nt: TGTGCCAGCAGCTCGCTAGGACTAGCGGGAGCAGGTGTGCAGTACTTC
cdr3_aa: CASSSLGLAGAGVQYF

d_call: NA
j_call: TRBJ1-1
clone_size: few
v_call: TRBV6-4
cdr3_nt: TGTGCCAGCAGTGTACAGCAGAACACTGAAGCTTTCTTT
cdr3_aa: CASSVQQNTEAFF

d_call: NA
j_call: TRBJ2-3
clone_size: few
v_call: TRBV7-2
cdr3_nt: TGTGCCAGCACCCTAAGAACAGATACGCAGTATTTT
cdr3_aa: CASTLRTDTQYF

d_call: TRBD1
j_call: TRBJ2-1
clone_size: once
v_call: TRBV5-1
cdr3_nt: TGCGCCAGCAGCGGGGGACAGGTGGACAATGAGCAGTTCTTC
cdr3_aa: CASSGGQVDNEQFF

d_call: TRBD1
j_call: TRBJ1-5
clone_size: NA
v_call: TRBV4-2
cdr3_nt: TGTGCCAGCAGCCAAGGAGGACAGGGCGGGCCCCAGCATTTT
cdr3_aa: CASSQGGQGGPQHF

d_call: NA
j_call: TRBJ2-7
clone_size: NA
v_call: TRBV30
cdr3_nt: TGTGCCTGGAGTGTACGCGGCAGGGGGGCCCTCTACGAGCAGTACTTC
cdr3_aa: CAWSVRGRGALYEQYF

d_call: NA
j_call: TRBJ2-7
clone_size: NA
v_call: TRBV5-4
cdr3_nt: TGTGCCAGCAGTTACAGGGACTCCTACGAGCAGTACTTC
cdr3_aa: CASSYRDSYEQYF

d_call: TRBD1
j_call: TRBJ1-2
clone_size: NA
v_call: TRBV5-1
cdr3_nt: TGCGCCAGCAGCGCAGGACAGGGTGAAAATTATGGCTACACCTTC
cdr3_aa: CASSAGQGENYGYTF

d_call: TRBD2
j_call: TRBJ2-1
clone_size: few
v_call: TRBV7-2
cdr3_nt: TGTGCCAGCAGCCTCGTGGCCGGGACTAGCGGGAAATATGAGCAGTTCTTC
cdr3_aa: CASSLVAGTSGKYEQFF

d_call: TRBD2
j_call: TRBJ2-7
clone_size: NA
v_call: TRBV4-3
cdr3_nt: TGCGCCAGCAGCCAAGGCCTAGCGGGGGCCTACGAGCAGTACTTC
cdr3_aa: CASSQGLAGAYEQYF

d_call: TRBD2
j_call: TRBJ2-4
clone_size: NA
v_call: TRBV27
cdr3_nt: TGTGCCAGCAGTGGTGGAGAGAGTGGGAGGGAAAACATTCAGTACTTC
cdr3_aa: CASSGGESGRENIQYF

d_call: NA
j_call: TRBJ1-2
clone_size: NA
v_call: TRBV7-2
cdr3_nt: TGTGCCAGCAGCGGAGGTGGATATGGCTACACCTTC
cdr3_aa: CASSGGGYGYTF

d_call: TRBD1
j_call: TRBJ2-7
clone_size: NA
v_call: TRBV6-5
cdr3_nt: TGTGCCAGCAGTTACGCTGGGACAGGGAACTACGAGCAGTACTTC
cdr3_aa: CASSYAGTGNYEQYF

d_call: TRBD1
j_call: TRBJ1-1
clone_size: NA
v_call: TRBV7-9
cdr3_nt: TGTGCCAGCAGCCCCCCCCTGGGACAGGGAGGCACTGAAGCTTTCTTT
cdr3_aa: CASSPPLGQGGTEAFF

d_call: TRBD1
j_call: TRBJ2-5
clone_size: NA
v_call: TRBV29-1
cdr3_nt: TGCAGCGTTGGGGACAGCGGCCTAGGGACCCAGTACTTC
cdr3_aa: CSVGDSGLGTQYF

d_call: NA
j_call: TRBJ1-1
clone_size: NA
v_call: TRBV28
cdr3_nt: TGTGCCAGCAGTTCCCCCAGGGGAGCTTTCTTT
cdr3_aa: CASSSPRGAFF

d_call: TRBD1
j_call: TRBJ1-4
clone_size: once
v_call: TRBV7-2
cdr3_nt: TGTGCCAGCAGCTTAGATGGGACAGGGTGGACTAATGAAAAACTGTTTTTT
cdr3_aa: CASSLDGTGWTNEKLFF

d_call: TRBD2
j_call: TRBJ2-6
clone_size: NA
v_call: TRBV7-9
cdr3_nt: TGTGCCAGCAGCGGAAGTAGCGGGGCACTTGCGGGGGCCAACGTCCTGACTTTC
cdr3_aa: CASSGSSGALAGANVLTF

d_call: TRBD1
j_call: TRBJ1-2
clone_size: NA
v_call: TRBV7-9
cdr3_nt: TGTGCCAGCAGCAACAGGGGGGCAGGCTACACCTTC
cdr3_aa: CASSNRGAGYTF

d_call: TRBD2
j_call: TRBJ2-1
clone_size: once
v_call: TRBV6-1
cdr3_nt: TGTGCCAGCAGTGATGTATCTAGCGGGAGGAATGAGCAGTTCTTC
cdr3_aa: CASSDVSSGRNEQFF

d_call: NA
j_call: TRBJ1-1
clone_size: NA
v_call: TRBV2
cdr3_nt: TGTGCCAGCAGTGAAGCTGGAGGGAGCACTGAAGCTTTCTTT
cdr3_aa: CASSEAGGSTEAFF

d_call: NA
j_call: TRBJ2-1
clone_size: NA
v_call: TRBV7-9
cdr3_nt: TGTGCCAGCAGCTTAGGCGTCGGGATAGTCGGCAATGAGCAGTTCTTC
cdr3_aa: CASSLGVGIVGNEQFF

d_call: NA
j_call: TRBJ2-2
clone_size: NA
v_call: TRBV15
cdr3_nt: TGTGCCACCAGCAGAGGGAAATGGAGCGGACCTTCGAACACCGGGGAGCTGTTTTTT
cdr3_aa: CATSRGKWSGPSNTGELFF

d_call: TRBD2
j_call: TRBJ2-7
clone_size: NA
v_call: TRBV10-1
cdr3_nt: TGCGCCAGCAGTCCGGGACTAGCGGGGTACGAGCAGTACTTC
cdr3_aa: CASSPGLAGYEQYF

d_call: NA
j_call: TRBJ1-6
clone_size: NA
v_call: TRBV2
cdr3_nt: TGTGCCAGCAGGGGGGCAGACGTTATCAATTCACCCCTCCACTTT
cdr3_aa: CASRGADVINSPLHF

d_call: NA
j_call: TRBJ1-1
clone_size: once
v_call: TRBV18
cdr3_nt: TGTGCCAGCTCACCTACAGAGGGCACTGAAGCTTTCTTT
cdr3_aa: CASSPTEGTEAFF

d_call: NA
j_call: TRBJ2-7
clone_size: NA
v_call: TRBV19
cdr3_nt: TGTGCCAGTAGTATGGGGGTTGGGACAGAGCAGTACTTC
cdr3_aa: CASSMGVGTEQYF

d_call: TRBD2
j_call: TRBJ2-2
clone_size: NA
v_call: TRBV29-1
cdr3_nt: TGCAGCCCCGCGGCGGGTGAGACTAGCATGTCCACCGGGGAGCTGTTTTTT
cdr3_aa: CSPAAGETSMSTGELFF

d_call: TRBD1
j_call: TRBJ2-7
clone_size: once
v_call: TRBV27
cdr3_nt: TGTGCCAGCGGGGACAGGGCAATCGACGAGCAGTACTTC
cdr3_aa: CASGDRAIDEQYF

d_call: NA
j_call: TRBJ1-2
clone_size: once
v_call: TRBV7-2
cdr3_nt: TGTGCCAGCACCCCTTACTTAATCAACTATGGCTACACCTTC
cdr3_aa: CASTPYLINYGYTF

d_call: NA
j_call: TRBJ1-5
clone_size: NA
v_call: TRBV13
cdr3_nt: TGTGACAGCAGCCTCACGGCGGGGGGAATTGGCAATCAGCCCCAGCATTTT
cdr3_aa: CDSSLTAGGIGNQPQHF

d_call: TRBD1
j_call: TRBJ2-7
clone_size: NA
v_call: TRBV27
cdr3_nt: TGTGCCAGCAGTGTACAGGGGAGCTTTTCCTACGAGCAGTACTTC
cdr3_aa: CASSVQGSFSYEQYF